This paragraph reports one T cell receptor (beta chain). This entry is derived from a study of blood T cell repertoires in COVID-19. Whole-study context: From the United States, Italy and Spain came samples of acute and convalescent COVID-19. Sources were T cells, B-cell-depleted T cells, or PBMCs; the material itself was cDNA or gDNA.

This CDR3 has 12 amino acids. Germline V gene data show CDR1 as DFQATT and CDR2 as SNEGSKA (reference sequence). The V end was cut by 3 bases, the J end by 3 bases, with 8 bases between. Recruitment covered 20 to 25 US areas and drew participants whose ages spanned about 18 to 90 years. Which cohort a participant joined came from the clinical history participants gave. Measured with immunoSEQ multiplex PCR; TCRdb has only the in-frame clones, and not every one. The sample holds 180,000 or so clones, roughly four fifths seen once. Sequenced sample: PBMCs or T cells enriched from blood (not recorded which). This chain uses TRBV20-1 with TRBJ1-1; the D is unclear. The sequence was collected from a man in his fifties or sixties who had recovered from COVID-19. In nucleotides, the CDR3 is TGCAGTGCTAGTACCGGGGACACTGAAGCTTTCTTT. Its translation: CSASTGDTEAFF.